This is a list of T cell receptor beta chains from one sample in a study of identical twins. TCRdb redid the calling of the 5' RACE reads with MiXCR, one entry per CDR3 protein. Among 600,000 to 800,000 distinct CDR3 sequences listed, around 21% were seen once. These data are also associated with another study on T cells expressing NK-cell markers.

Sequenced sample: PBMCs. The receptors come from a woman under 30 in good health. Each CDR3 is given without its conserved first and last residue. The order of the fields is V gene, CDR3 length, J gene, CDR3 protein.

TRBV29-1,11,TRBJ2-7,SVGRQGDYEQY
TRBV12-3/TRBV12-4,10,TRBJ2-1,ASSLGRAEQF
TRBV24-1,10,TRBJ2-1,ATSETDNEQF
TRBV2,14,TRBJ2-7,ASDGLAPIFSYEQY
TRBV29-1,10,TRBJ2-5,SVRDSVETQY
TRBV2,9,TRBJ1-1,ASSYLHEAF
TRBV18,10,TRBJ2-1,ASSAQRNEQF
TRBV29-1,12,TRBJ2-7,SVEGQATGYEQY
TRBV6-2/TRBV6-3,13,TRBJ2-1,ASSYGDREVDEQF
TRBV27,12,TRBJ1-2,ASSLIPGNYGYT
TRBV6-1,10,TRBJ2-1,ATEPNKGEQF
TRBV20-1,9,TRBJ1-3,SAPTGNTIY
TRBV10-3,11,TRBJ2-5,AIGVDSQETQY
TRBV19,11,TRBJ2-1,ASSIGGLDEQF
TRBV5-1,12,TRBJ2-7,ASSGGGLSYEQY
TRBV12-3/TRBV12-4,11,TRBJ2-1,ASSFRLYNEQF
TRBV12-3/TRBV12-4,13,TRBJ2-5,ASSLQGLPQETQY
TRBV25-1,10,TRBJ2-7,ASSDAGYEQY
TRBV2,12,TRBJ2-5,ASSDFLVAETQY
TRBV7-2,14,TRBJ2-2,ASSFGRQGAYGELF
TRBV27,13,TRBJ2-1,ASSRRRGEYNEQF
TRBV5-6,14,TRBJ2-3,ASSLPGGALTDTQY
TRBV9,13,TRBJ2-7,ASSVEPGQFHEQY
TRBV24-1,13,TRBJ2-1,ATSERDRNYNEQF
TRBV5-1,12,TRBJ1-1,ASSLDRPNTEAF
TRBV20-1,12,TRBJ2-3,SASPSGRPDTQY
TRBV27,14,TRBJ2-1,ASSAPPGPPANEQF
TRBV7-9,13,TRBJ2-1,ASSINRRDNNEQF
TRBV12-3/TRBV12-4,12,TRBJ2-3,ASSPLLGVDTQY
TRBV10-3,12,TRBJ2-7,AITKDRATGEQY
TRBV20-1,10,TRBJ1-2,SAGLHDDGYT
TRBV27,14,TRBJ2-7,ASSFRGQGAIYEQY
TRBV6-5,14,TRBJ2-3,ASRSLIAGGTDTQY
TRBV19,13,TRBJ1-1,ASSIGTRYDTEAF
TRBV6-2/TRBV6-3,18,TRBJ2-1,ASSYSTVVMTSGSYNEQF
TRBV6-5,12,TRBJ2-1,ASSYASAGGEQF
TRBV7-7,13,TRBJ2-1,ASSEAAGSYNEQF
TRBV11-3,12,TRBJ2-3,ASSLGPNTDTQY
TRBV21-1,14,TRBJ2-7,ASSKTSGRYSYEQY
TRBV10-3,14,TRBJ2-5,AISGLEGQDQETQY
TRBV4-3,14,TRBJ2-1,ASSGKAGTFYNEQF
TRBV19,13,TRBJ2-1,ASGKAGSSYNEQF
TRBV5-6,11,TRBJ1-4,ATSEGTREKLF
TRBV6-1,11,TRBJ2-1,ASSASGRSEQF
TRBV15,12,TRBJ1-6,ATSGQGDNSPLH
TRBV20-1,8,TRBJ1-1,SALFGEAF